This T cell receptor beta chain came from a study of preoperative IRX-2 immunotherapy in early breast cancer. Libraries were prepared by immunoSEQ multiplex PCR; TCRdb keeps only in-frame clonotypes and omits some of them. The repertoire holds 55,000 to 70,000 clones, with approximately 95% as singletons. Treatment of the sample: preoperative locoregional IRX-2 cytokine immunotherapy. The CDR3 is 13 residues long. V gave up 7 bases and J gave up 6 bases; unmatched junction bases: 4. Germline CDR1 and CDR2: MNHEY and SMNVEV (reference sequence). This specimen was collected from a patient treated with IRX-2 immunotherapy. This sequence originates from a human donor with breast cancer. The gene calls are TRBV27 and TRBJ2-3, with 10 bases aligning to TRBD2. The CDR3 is CASTPSGGDTQYF. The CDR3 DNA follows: TGTGCCAGCACCCCTAGCGGGGGTGATACGCAGTATTTT.